The rows below give T cell receptor beta chains drawn from one sample of a study of T cell responses to AZD1222 COVID-19 vaccine. Assay used: immunoSEQ multiplex PCR; TCRdb lists only in-frame clones, some missing. The table shows about 180,000 clones, with roughly nine tenths occurring only once. This specimen consisted of peripheral blood, obtained on day 0 of AZD1222 vaccination. These TCRs come from an adult in good health. Each CDR3 is given with its conserved first and last residue. The D gene is left open where the match is weak. Where a row states a size, it is once, few, many or the class of an expanded clone; other rows omit it.

CDR3nt,CDR3aa,j_gene,d_gene,v_gene,abundance
TGTGCCAGCAGCTTCGGCAGCTCGAACACCGGGGAGCTGTTTTTT,CASSFGSSNTGELFF,TRBJ2-2,.,TRBV5-4,.
TGTGCCAGCCGAACAGGGGAGGGGAACACTGAAGCTTTCTTT,CASRTGEGNTEAFF,TRBJ1-1,TRBD1,TRBV6-5,.
TGTGCCAGCAGGGGACAGGGGAGTCCTAACTATGGCTACACCTTC,CASRGQGSPNYGYTF,TRBJ1-2,TRBD1,TRBV28,.
TGTGCCAGCAGTCGACAGAATCTCAATCAGCCCCAGCATTTT,CASSRQNLNQPQHF,TRBJ1-5,.,TRBV28,once
TGTGCCAGCAGCTTGGACAGGGATTGGGGTAACTATGGCTACACCTTC,CASSLDRDWGNYGYTF,TRBJ1-2,.,TRBV5-6,.
TGCGCCAGCAGTGGCGGGAGTTACGAGCAGTACTTC,CASSGGSYEQYF,TRBJ2-7,TRBD2,TRBV10-2,once
TGTGCCAGCAGTCCAATCCGGGATACGACCTATAATTCACCCCTCCACTTT,CASSPIRDTTYNSPLHF,TRBJ1-6,.,TRBV6-6,.
TGTGCCAGCAGCTTGGACAGGGGCGCCCACAACTATGGCTACACCTTC,CASSLDRGAHNYGYTF,TRBJ1-2,TRBD1,TRBV5-4,.
TGTGCCAGCTCCGTGGATAGTGACCATCTGAGTGAAGCTTTCTTT,CASSVDSDHLSEAFF,TRBJ1-1,.,TRBV18,.
TGTGCCAGCAGCTTAGCTGTCGGAAGTCAAGAGACCCAGTACTTC,CASSLAVGSQETQYF,TRBJ2-5,.,TRBV11-2,.
TGTGCCAGCAGCTATAACTATGGCTACACCTTC,CASSYNYGYTF,TRBJ1-2,.,TRBV5-4,.
TGTGCCAGCAGCCAACAGGGGGCGACTAATGAAAAACTGTTTTTT,CASSQQGATNEKLFF,TRBJ1-4,TRBD1,TRBV3-1/TRBV3-2,.
TGTGCCAGCAGGAGGGGCTTTGGGGAGCTGTTTTTT,CASRRGFGELFF,TRBJ2-2,.,TRBV6-5,.
TGTGCCACCACCCAGGACATTAACTATGGCTACACCTTC,CATTQDINYGYTF,TRBJ1-2,.,TRBV28,.
TGTGCCAGCAGCCAAGATTCCAGCGGGCTTTACAATGAGCAGTTCTTC,CASSQDSSGLYNEQFF,TRBJ2-1,.,TRBV3-1/TRBV3-2,.
TGTGCCAGCACCTGGGGAGGGCTAGTCTCCTACGAGCAGTACTTC,CASTWGGLVSYEQYF,TRBJ2-7,TRBD2,TRBV2,once
TGTGCCAGCACCCCGGACAGATGGGAGGGCTACACCTTC,CASTPDRWEGYTF,TRBJ1-2,.,TRBV9,.
TGTGCCACCAGTGAGATCAGTGGTAACAGAGAGACCCAGTACTTC,CATSEISGNRETQYF,TRBJ2-5,.,TRBV24-1,.
TGTGCCAGCAGCTCGGGACTAGCGGGAGATACGCAGTATTTT,CASSSGLAGDTQYF,TRBJ2-3,TRBD2,TRBV5-6,.
TGTGCCAGCAGTTCACTCAAAGCTTTCTTT,CASSSLKAFF,TRBJ1-1,.,TRBV28,.
TGTGCCATCAGTGAGCAAGTAAACAATGAGCAGTTCTTC,CAISEQVNNEQFF,TRBJ2-1,.,TRBV10-3,.
TGTGCCAGCAGCCCACTTAGCGGGGGAGGGGAGACCCAGTACTTC,CASSPLSGGGETQYF,TRBJ2-5,TRBD2,TRBV7-3,.
TGTGCCAGTAGGGCGGGGACTAGCGGGAGGGGTGAGCAGTTCTTC,CASRAGTSGRGEQFF,TRBJ2-1,TRBD2,TRBV19,.
TGTGCCAGCAGCCGGGACAGTTCGACCATATATTTT,CASSRDSSTIYF,TRBJ1-3,TRBD1,TRBV11-2,once
TGTGCCAGCAGTTTATCCACAGGGATTAGAAGCTCTGAAGCTTTCTTT,CASSLSTGIRSSEAFF,TRBJ1-1,.,TRBV28,.
TGTGCCAGCAGCTTAAGCCCCGTTGAGTTGGGTAATGAAAAACTGTTTTTT,CASSLSPVELGNEKLFF,TRBJ1-4,.,TRBV7-9,few
TGCGCCAGCAGTGAACGGGGTGGCACTGAAGCTTTCTTT,CASSERGGTEAFF,TRBJ1-1,.,TRBV10-2,.
TGTGCCAGCAGCTTGGCAGGAGATACAACTAATGAAAAACTGTTTTTT,CASSLAGDTTNEKLFF,TRBJ1-4,.,TRBV5-6,.
TGTGCCAGCAGCTTAAGACTAGGGCTGAGTGAGCAGTTCTTC,CASSLRLGLSEQFF,TRBJ2-1,.,TRBV11-2,once
TGCGCCAGCAGCTTGGCGGGACAGAAGTACCAGCCCCAGCATTTT,CASSLAGQKYQPQHF,TRBJ1-5,TRBD1,TRBV5-1,.
TGTGCCAGCAGCCCCTCGGGCGGGGGGGCAGGCAATGAGCAGTTCTTC,CASSPSGGGAGNEQFF,TRBJ2-1,TRBD2,TRBV7-3,.
TGTGCCAGTAGTATAGTTGGGACAGACGGCTACACCTTC,CASSIVGTDGYTF,TRBJ1-2,TRBD1,TRBV19,.
TGTGCCTGGAGTGCCACCCAGGGAGGAAAACTGTTTTTT,CAWSATQGGKLFF,TRBJ1-4,.,TRBV30,.
TGTGCCAGCAGTGAATTAGGGCTCATGAACACTGAAGCTTTCTTT,CASSELGLMNTEAFF,TRBJ1-1,.,TRBV6-1,.
TGTGCCAGCAACCCCTCCGACGTCTGGCAAGAGACCCAGTACTTC,CASNPSDVWQETQYF,TRBJ2-5,.,TRBV5-6,few
TGTGCCAGCAGCGGGAAGCGGAACTACGAGCAGTACTTC,CASSGKRNYEQYF,TRBJ2-7,.,TRBV16,.
TGTGCCAGCAGTTACTACCAGGCCCCAGGCACTAGTGGCTACACCTTC,CASSYYQAPGTSGYTF,TRBJ1-2,.,TRBV6-5,.
TGTGCCAGCAGTCCCTCGGGATGGGGTGAGGCTAATTCACCCCTCCACTTT,CASSPSGWGEANSPLHF,TRBJ1-6,.,TRBV6-6,.
TGTGCCAGTAGTATTGGGAGCTTTGCCCCCTATGGCTACACCTTC,CASSIGSFAPYGYTF,TRBJ1-2,.,TRBV19,.
TGTGCCAGCAGTGAGAACTGGCAGAACACTGAAGCTTTCTTT,CASSENWQNTEAFF,TRBJ1-1,.,TRBV2,.
TGTGCCAGCAGCCGAATGGACGTGGGCGTTTCAGGCACCATATATTTT,CASSRMDVGVSGTIYF,TRBJ1-3,.,TRBV3-1/TRBV3-2,.
TGTGCCAGCAGCTTGGCCCCAACTAATGAAAAACTGTTTTTT,CASSLAPTNEKLFF,TRBJ1-4,.,TRBV5-5,.
TGTGCCAGCAGGGCCGGGACTAGGGAGCTGTTTTTT,CASRAGTRELFF,TRBJ2-2,TRBD2,TRBV6-5,.
TGTGCCAGCAGCCCAAGACTCGAGGCCTACAATGAGCAGTTCTTC,CASSPRLEAYNEQFF,TRBJ2-1,.,TRBV11-1,.
TGTGCCAGCAGACACAGGGGTCAAGGGGATGGCAATCAGCCCCAGCATTTT,CASRHRGQGDGNQPQHF,TRBJ1-5,TRBD1,TRBV6-4,.
TGTGCCTGGAGTGGGGGGCCGAACACTGAAGCTTTCTTT,CAWSGGPNTEAFF,TRBJ1-1,.,TRBV30,.
TGTGCCAGCAGTCCGATCCAACTAGATGGCTACACCTTC,CASSPIQLDGYTF,TRBJ1-2,.,TRBV28,.
TGTGCCAGCAGTGCCAAGACAGGGTGGAATTCACCCCTCCACTTT,CASSAKTGWNSPLHF,TRBJ1-6,TRBD1,TRBV6-4,.
TGTGCCAGCAGCCTTCGACAGGGGCAAAACGAGCAGTACTTC,CASSLRQGQNEQYF,TRBJ2-7,TRBD1,TRBV7-2,.
TGTGCCAGCAGCTTAGCTGCAGATCCCGGGGGCTACACCTTC,CASSLAADPGGYTF,TRBJ1-2,.,TRBV7-9,.